Sequencing of this TCR beta chain was carried out in a study of T cell repertoires and HLA-DP antigens. Study-level information: Alloreactive CD4+ T cells targeted HLA-DP on transduced HeLa.

Amplification used primers for 54 TRBV and 13 TRBJ segments. Data came from immunoSEQ multiplex PCR; TCRdb stores just in-frame clones and leaves some out. The repertoire includes some 110,000 clones, around 93% of them detected once, and approximately 0.25% sits in the top ten. Negative selection yielded untouched CD4+ T cells of average 97.7% purity. Germline CDR1 reads MDHEN; CDR2 reads SYDVKM. The CDR3 covers 15 residues. Trimming took 3 bases from V and 3 from J; bases not matched to a gene: 8. About this clone: The antigen remains undetermined.

This TCR came from a woman under 30 in good health and CMV-seronegative. V is TRBV28 and J is TRBJ2-7, with 7 bases that match TRBD1. The specimen sequenced was CD4+ T cells from PBMCs. The CDR3 DNA reads TGTGCCAGCAGTTTTTGGACAGGAGGTCTCTACGAGCAGTACTTC. This codes for CASSFWTGGLYEQYF.